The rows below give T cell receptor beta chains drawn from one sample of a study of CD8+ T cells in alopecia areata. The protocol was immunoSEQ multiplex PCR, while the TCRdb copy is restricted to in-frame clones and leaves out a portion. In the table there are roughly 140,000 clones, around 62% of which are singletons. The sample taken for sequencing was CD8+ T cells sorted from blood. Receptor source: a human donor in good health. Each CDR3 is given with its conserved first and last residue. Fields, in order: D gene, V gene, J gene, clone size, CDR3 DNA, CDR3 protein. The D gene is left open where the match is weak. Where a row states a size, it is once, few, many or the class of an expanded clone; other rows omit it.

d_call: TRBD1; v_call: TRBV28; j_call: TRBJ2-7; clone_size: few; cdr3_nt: TGTGCCAGCAGTTATCCCCGGACAGGGGGCGATGAGCAGTACTTC; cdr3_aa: CASSYPRTGGDEQYF
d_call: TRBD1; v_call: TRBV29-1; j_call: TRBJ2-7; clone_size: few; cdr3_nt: TGCAGCGTGGAGGCCCGGGACAGGGGGTACTACGAGCAGTACTTC; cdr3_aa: CSVEARDRGYYEQYF
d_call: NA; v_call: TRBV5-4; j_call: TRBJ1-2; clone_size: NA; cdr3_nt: TGTGCCAGCAGCTTGACAACCTCTTTCGGCTACACCTTC; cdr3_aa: CASSLTTSFGYTF
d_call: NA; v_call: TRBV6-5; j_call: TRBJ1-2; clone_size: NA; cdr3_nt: TGTGCCAGCAGTTCCATCGGGGGCTACACCTTC; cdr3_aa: CASSSIGGYTF
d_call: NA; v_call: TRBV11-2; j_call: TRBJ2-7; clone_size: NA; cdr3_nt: TGTGCCAGCAGCTACCATCCAAGGGCCGAGCAGTACTTC; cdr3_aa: CASSYHPRAEQYF
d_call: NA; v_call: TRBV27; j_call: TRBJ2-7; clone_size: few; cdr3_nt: TGTGCCAGCAGTTCCGTGGGAGGAGTTGCCTACGAGCAGTACTTC; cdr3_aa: CASSSVGGVAYEQYF
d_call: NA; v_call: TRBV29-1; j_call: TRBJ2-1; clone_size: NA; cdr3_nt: TGCAGCGTTGACCGCCCCGTGTACAATGAGCAGTTCTTC; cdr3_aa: CSVDRPVYNEQFF
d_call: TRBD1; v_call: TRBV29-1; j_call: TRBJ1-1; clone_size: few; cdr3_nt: TGCAGCGCCCTACAGGGGGCTGTGAACACTGAAGCTTTCTTT; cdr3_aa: CSALQGAVNTEAFF
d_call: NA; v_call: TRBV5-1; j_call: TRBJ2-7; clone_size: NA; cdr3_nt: TGCGCCAGCAGCTATGGGACATTCTACGAGCAGTACTTC; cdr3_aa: CASSYGTFYEQYF
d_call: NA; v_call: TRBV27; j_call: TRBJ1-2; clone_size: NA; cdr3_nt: TGTGCCAGCCGCACGAACAGGGTCCCGGGGCTGGGCTACACCTTC; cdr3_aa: CASRTNRVPGLGYTF
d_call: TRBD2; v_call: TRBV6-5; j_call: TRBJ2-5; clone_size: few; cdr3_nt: TGTGCCAGCAGTTCCGGGAGGTATATTAAAGAGACCCAGTACTTC; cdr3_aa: CASSSGRYIKETQYF
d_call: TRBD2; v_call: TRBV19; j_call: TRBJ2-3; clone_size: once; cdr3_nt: TGTGCCAGTAGCCCCCGGGAGGGACCAAGCACAGATACGCAGTATTTT; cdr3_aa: CASSPREGPSTDTQYF
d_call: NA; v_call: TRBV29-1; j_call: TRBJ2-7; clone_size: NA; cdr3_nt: TGCAGCGTTGAGGGCACTCAAGGGGCCTACGAGCAGTACTTC; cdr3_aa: CSVEGTQGAYEQYF
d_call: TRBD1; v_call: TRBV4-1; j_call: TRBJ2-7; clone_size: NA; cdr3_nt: TGCGCCAGCAGCCAGGGACAGGGGGCTTACTACGAGCAGTACTTC; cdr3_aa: CASSQGQGAYYEQYF
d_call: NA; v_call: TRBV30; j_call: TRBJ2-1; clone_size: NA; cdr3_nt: TGTGCCGGAAACATAGAGCTCGATGAGCAGTTCTTC; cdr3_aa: CAGNIELDEQFF
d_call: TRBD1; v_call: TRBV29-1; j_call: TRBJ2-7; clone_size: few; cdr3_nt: TGCAGCGTTGAATCATTCTCGACAGGGAACTCCTACGAGCAGTACTTC; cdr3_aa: CSVESFSTGNSYEQYF